The rows below give T cell receptor beta chains drawn from one sample of a study of blood T cell repertoires in COVID-19. TCRdb keeps only in-frame clones here, not all; method: immunoSEQ multiplex PCR. The profile covers about 72,000 clones, with about four fifths appearing a single time and around 20% taken by the ten largest. Sequencing was performed on peripheral blood. These receptors came from a human donor in a cohort sampled during active COVID-19. Both conserved end residues are part of each CDR3. A D gene is named only where the DNA matches it firmly. The size field is filled for only some rows; it gives once, few, many or a size class.

>TRBV10-2|15|TRBJ2-7|TRBD1|.
TGCGCCAGCACCCATACCGGGACAGGGTTGTACGAGCAGTACTTC
CASTHTGTGLYEQYF
>TRBV20-1|17|TRBJ2-4|.|once
TGCAGTGCTAGTAGGGGTCTCTTTGGGGGAGGAGTGAACATTCAGTACTTC
CSASRGLFGGGVNIQYF
>TRBV2|12|TRBJ1-2|TRBD1|once
TGTGCCAGACAGGGACAGGACTATGGCTACACCTTC
CARQGQDYGYTF
>TRBV5-4|13|TRBJ2-7|TRBD1|.
TGTGCCAGCAGCCTCAGGGGGACCTACGAGCAGTACTTC
CASSLRGTYEQYF
>TRBV9|16|TRBJ2-7|TRBD2|.
TGTGCCAGCAGCGAGGGAGGACTAGCGGGGGTATACGAGCAGTACTTC
CASSEGGLAGVYEQYF
>TRBV19|12|TRBJ2-3|.|.
TGTGCCAGTACCGAGGCGGGAGATACGCAGTATTTT
CASTEAGDTQYF
>TRBV7-9|15|TRBJ2-2|TRBD2|.
TGTGCCAGTATCCTATCCGTCGGGGGGACCGGGGAGCTGTTTTTT
CASILSVGGTGELFF
>TRBV27|16|TRBJ1-1|TRBD1|.
TGTGCCAGCACAGAGACAGGGGCGCGAGGGAACACTGAAGCTTTCTTT
CASTETGARGNTEAFF
>TRBV7-9|14|TRBJ2-7|.|.
TGTGCCAGCAGCTTGTTCCCCAGGGACTACGAGCAGTACTTC
CASSLFPRDYEQYF
>TRBV5-5|15|TRBJ2-2|.|.
TGTGCCAGCAGCTTGGCGGGGATTTATACCGGGGAGCTGTTTTTT
CASSLAGIYTGELFF
>TRBV5-6|13|TRBJ1-1|.|.
TGTGCCAGCTCCCCCCCGGGGAATACTGAAGCTTTCTTT
CASSPPGNTEAFF
>TRBV21-1|19|TRBJ1-2|.|.
TGTGCCAGCAGCAAAGGTTCGGCTTACCAGACTGATCCTAACTATGGCTACACCTTC
CASSKGSAYQTDPNYGYTF
>TRBV7-2|15|TRBJ1-2|.|.
TGTGCCAGCAGCGTCCTCGACACAGGCAACTATGGCTACACCTTC
CASSVLDTGNYGYTF
>TRBV11-2|15|TRBJ1-5|.|few
TGTGCCAGCAGCTCCCGGGTGGTAAGCAATCAGCCCCAGCATTTT
CASSSRVVSNQPQHF
>TRBV6-5|14|TRBJ2-2|.|once
TGTGCCAGCAGTTATGGGCTGAACACCGGGGAGCTGTTTTTT
CASSYGLNTGELFF
>TRBV27|16|TRBJ2-7|TRBD1|.
TGTGCCAGCAGTTTAAAACTGGGACAGGGAATTTACGAGCAGTACTTC
CASSLKLGQGIYEQYF
>TRBV7-2|14|TRBJ1-2|.|.
TGTGCCAGCAGCTCTCTCGCGGACATCTATGGCTACACCTTC
CASSSLADIYGYTF
>TRBV13|16|TRBJ1-2|.|.
TGTGCCAGCCCCTTTCGGGGGGCAACCGGGATCTATGGCTACACCTTC
CASPFRGATGIYGYTF
>TRBV5-5|14|TRBJ1-6|.|once
TGTGCCAGCAGCTTGCGGGACACCTATTCACCCCTCCACTTT
CASSLRDTYSPLHF
>TRBV4-1|14|TRBJ1-1|.|.
TGCGCCAGCAGCCAAGATCAGTGGTCCGCTGAAGCTTTCTTT
CASSQDQWSAEAFF
>TRBV27|15|TRBJ1-3|.|.
TGTGCCAGCAGTCCCACCGGGGGGTCTGGAAACACCATATATTTT
CASSPTGGSGNTIYF
>TRBV5-6|14|TRBJ2-7|TRBD1|once
TGTGCCAGCAGCGGAACAGGGGTAGCCTACGAGCAGTACTTC
CASSGTGVAYEQYF
>TRBV6-5|14|TRBJ2-7|TRBD1|many
TGTGCCAGCAGTCACAGGACAGGGATCAACGAGCAGTACTTC
CASSHRTGINEQYF
>TRBV7-2|16|TRBJ2-7|.|.
TGTGCCAGCAGCGGCGTCGCGGGGGCTATTACAGACGAGCAGTACTTC
CASSGVAGAITDEQYF
>TRBV4-2|17|TRBJ2-5|TRBD2|.
TGTGCCAGCAGCCTAGGAACTAGCGGGGGGGTTCCGGAGACCCAGTACTTC
CASSLGTSGGVPETQYF
>TRBV5-1|15|TRBJ2-7|TRBD1|.
TGCGCCAGCAGCTTATCCGGGACAGGGGGTGACGAGCAGTACTTC
CASSLSGTGGDEQYF
>TRBV5-6|16|TRBJ1-2|.|.
TGTGCCAGCAGCTTGTGGGCAGGTGCCTCGAACTATGGCTACACCTTC
CASSLWAGASNYGYTF
>TRBV19|14|TRBJ2-3|.|.
TGTGCCAGTAGTAACAGTTTTTCCACAGATACGCAGTATTTT
CASSNSFSTDTQYF
>TRBV25-1|14|TRBJ1-5|.|.
TGTGCCAGCACCCCCGAGGACAGAAATCAGCCCCAGCATTTT
CASTPEDRNQPQHF
>TRBV4-1|16|TRBJ1-1|TRBD1|.
TGCGCCAGCAGCCAAGAAACAGGGGGGGCAAACACTGAAGCTTTCTTT
CASSQETGGANTEAFF
>TRBV5-1|15|TRBJ1-1|.|.
TGCGCCAGCAGCTTTGGTCCGGTTGCGAACACTGAAGCTTTCTTT
CASSFGPVANTEAFF
>TRBV30|15|TRBJ2-5|.|.
TGTGCCTGGAGTGTATCGTTCGGGGTAAGGGAGACCCAGTACTTC
CAWSVSFGVRETQYF
>TRBV19|13|TRBJ2-3|TRBD1|.
TGTGCCAGTAGTCTAACAGGGGGAGATACGCAGTATTTT
CASSLTGGDTQYF
>TRBV4-2|16|TRBJ2-1|TRBD2|.
TGTGCCAGCAGCCAAGAAGCAGCGGGGGTAGTTAATGAGCAGTTCTTC
CASSQEAAGVVNEQFF
>TRBV7-9|15|TRBJ1-2|TRBD1|once
TGTGCCAGCAGCTTATTCCGGGACAGAGAATATGGCTACACCTTC
CASSLFRDREYGYTF
>TRBV27|13|TRBJ1-2|.|.
TGTGCCAGCAGTTTATCGCCACAATATGGCTACACCTTC
CASSLSPQYGYTF
>TRBV7-2|15|TRBJ2-5|.|.
TGTGCCAGCAGCTTAGGGGCCGGCAGGGAAGAGACCCAGTACTTC
CASSLGAGREETQYF
>TRBV27|13|TRBJ1-5|.|.
TGTGCCAGCGGTAGGCAGGGAAATCAGCCCCAGCATTTT
CASGRQGNQPQHF
>TRBV7-9|14|TRBJ1-2|TRBD1|.
TGTGCCAGCACCCTTTACAGGGGGCATGGTGGCTACACCTTC
CASTLYRGHGGYTF
>TRBV6-5|13|TRBJ2-7|.|.
TGTGCCACCGAGGGAAACCGGGGCTACGAGCAGTACTTC
CATEGNRGYEQYF
>TRBV9|15|TRBJ1-2|.|.
TGTGCCAGCAGCGGGCCAGTCCTCTCGCTGGATGGCTACACCTTC
CASSGPVLSLDGYTF
>TRBV6-1|14|TRBJ2-7|.|once
TGTGCCAGCAGTGAACAGAACGTTGCCTACGAGCAGTACTTC
CASSEQNVAYEQYF
>TRBV5-1|14|TRBJ2-7|TRBD1|once
TGCGCCAGCAGACGGACAGGGGGACCCTACGAGCAGTACTTC
CASRRTGGPYEQYF
>TRBV5-1|14|TRBJ1-1|TRBD1|.
TGCGCCAGCAGCTTAGGGGGCTGGGACACTGAAGCTTTCTTT
CASSLGGWDTEAFF
>TRBV5-5|17|TRBJ1-6|.|.
TGTGCCAGCCCCCAGGAAGGACAGAGAGACCTTGGGGCACCCCTCCACTTT
CASPQEGQRDLGAPLHF
>TRBV18|13|TRBJ2-3|.|.
TGTGCCAGCTCGGTTGGGACACCAGATACGCAGTATTTT
CASSVGTPDTQYF
>TRBV6-5|14|TRBJ2-7|TRBD1|.
TGTGCCAGCAGATCAGACAGGGGCGCCTACGAGCAGTACTTC
CASRSDRGAYEQYF
>TRBV5-1|15|TRBJ2-6|.|.
TGCGCCAGCACAGGACAGAGCTCTGGGGCCAACGTCCTGACTTTC
CASTGQSSGANVLTF
>TRBV5-1|15|TRBJ1-2|TRBD1|.
TGCGCCAGCAGCCCAAACCCACAGGGGGCCTATGGCTACACCTTC
CASSPNPQGAYGYTF
>TRBV11-2|13|TRBJ2-7|.|once
TGTGCCAGCAGCCTACTCCCGCCCTACGAGCAGTACTTC
CASSLLPPYEQYF
>TRBV12-3/TRBV12-4|13|TRBJ1-2|.|few
TGTGCCAGCAGTTTAGCGCGCGCTGAGGGCTACACCTTC
CASSLARAEGYTF